This entry concerns a single T cell receptor (beta chain). The CDR3 sequence is 14 residues long. Germline CDR1 ENHRY, CDR2 SYGVKD. Deletions cut 3 bases from V and 3 bases from J, with 8 bases between. Some clones are missing from TCRdb's copy, which holds only in-frame ones; the method was immunoSEQ multiplex PCR. The table lists approximately 79,000 clones, about 91% of them singletons. This record comes from a study of control samples from healthy donors and cancer patients. V is TRBV10-3 and J is TRBJ1-4; perhaps TRBD1 as D (6 bases). The sequenced sample was blood. This clonotype originated in a man over 45 in good health. CDR3 nucleotide sequence: TGTGCCATCAGTGAACAGGGAGCTAATGAAAAACTGTTTTTT. Translation: CAISEQGANEKLFF.